The sequence of this T cell receptor (beta chain) was determined in a study of sequential checkpoint blockade in melanoma. Germline V gene lookup returns CDR1 MNHEY and CDR2 SMNVEV (reference sequence). The length of the CDR3 is 15 residues. V was cut by 0 bases and J by 0 bases, with 6 bases left in between. This clone was observed a few times. Distinct nucleotide sequences in the sample also encode this CDR3. Sequencing was performed with immunoSEQ multiplex PCR; in TCRdb, only in-frame clones are kept and a portion is missing. The sample consists of about 17,000 clones, roughly 66% of them appearing once. Indicated treatment: randomized to nivolumab then ipilimumab (arm A) or the reverse (arm B). No patient had prior DNA-damaging chemotherapy. From thawed PBMCs, live CD3+CD8+ cells negative for CD19 and CD56 were sorted.

The sequenced sample was CD8+ T cells sorted from blood (inferred from file names), obtained from a patient given nivolumab and ipilimumab in sequence. The rearrangement uses TRBV27 and TRBJ1-5; no definite D call. The sequence derives from a human donor with melanoma. The CDR3 loop reads CASSLSRYSNQPQHF. DNA of the CDR3: TGTGCCAGCAGTTTATCGAGGTATAGCAATCAGCCCCAGCATTTT.